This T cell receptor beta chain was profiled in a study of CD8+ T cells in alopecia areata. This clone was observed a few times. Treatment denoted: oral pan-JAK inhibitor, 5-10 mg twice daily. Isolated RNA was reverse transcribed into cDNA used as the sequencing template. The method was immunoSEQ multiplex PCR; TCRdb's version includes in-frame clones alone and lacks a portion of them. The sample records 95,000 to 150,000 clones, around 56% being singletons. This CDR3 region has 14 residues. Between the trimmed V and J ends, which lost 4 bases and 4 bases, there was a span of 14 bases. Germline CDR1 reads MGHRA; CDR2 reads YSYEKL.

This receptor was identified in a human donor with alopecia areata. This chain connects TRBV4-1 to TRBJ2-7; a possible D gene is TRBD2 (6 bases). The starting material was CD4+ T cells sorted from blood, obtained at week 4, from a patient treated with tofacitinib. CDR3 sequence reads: CASSRPGETYEQYF. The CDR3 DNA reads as TGCGCCAGCAGCCGCCCGGGGGAGACTTACGAGCAGTACTTC.